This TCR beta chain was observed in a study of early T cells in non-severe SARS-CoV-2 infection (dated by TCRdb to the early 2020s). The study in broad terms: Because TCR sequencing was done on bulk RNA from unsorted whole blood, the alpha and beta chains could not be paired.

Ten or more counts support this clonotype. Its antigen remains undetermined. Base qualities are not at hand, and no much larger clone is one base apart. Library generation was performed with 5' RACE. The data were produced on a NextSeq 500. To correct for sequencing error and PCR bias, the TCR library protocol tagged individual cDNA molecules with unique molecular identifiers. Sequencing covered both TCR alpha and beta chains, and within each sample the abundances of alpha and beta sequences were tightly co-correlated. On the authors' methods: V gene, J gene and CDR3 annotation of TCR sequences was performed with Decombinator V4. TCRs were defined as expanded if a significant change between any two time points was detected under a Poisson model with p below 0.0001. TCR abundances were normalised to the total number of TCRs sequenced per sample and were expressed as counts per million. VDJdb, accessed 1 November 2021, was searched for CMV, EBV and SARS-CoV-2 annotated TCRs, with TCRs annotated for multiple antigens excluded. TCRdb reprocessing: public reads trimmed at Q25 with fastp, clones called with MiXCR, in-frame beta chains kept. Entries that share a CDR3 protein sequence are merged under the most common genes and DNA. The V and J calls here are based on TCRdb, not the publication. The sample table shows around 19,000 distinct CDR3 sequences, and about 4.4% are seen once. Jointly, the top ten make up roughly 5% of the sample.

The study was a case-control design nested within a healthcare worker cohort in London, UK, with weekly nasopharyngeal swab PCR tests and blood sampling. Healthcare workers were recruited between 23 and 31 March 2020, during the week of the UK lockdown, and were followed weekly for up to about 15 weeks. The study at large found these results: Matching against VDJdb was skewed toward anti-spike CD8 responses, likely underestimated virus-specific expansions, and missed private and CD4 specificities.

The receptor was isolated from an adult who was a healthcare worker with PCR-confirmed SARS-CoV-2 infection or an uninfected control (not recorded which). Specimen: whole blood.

The nucleotides read TGTGCCAGCAGCCAGGGACAGGGTGGGTACAATGAGCAGTTCTTC. It encodes CASSQGQGGYNEQFF. The chain uses TRBV7-6 and TRBJ2-1; 9 bases in the junction line up with TRBD1. From the cysteine up to the phenylalanine, the CDR3 has a length of 15 residues. Just CDR3 DNA is preserved here, 45 bases in frame from base 1. The CDR1 and CDR2 encoded by the germline V gene are SGHVS and FNYEAQ. Trimming accounts for 5 bases at V and 4 bases at J, while the number of junction bases matched to no gene is 6.